This TCR beta chain was observed in a study of cytomegalovirus exposure and HLA in healthy donors. The PCR employed 60 Vbeta primers together with 13 Jbeta primers. Sequenced by immunoSEQ multiplex PCR; TCRdb stores in-frame clones only, minus some. The sample records under 85,000 clones, about 76% being singletons. The CDR3 contains 14 residues. V was pared by 0 bases and J by 5 bases, with 10 bases between. The germline V gene encodes CDR1 KGHSH and CDR2 LQKENI. The clonotype originates from a man aged 18 to 35 in good health and CMV-seronegative. The sample was PBMCs. The gene calls are TRBV18 and TRBJ2-5, with D perhaps TRBD1 (5 bases). The CDR3 loop reads CASSPPQGRETQYF. In nucleotides, the CDR3 is TGTGCCAGCTCACCACCGCAGGGCCGGGAGACCCAGTACTTC. Using reference TRBV18 and TRBJ2-5 for the parts outside the CDR3, the full variable domain is NAGVMQNPRHLVRRRGQEARLRCSPMKGHSHVYWYRQLPEEGLKFMVYLQKENIIDESGMPKERFSAEFPKEGPSILRIQQVVRGDSAAYFCASSPPQGRETQYFGPGTRLLVL.